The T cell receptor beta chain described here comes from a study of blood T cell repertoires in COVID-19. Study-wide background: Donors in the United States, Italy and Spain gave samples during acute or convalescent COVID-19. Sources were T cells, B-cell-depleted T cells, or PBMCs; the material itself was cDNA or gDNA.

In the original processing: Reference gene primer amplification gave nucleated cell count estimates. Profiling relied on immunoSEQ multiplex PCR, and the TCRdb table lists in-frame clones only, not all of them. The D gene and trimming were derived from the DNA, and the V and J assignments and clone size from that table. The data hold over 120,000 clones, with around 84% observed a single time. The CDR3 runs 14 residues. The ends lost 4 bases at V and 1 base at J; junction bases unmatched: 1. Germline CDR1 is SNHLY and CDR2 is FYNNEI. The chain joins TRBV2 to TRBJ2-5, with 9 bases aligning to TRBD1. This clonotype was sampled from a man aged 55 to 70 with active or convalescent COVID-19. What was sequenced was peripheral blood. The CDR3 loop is CASSVQGAQETQYF. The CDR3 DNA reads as TGTGCCAGCAGTGTACAGGGGGCCCAAGAGACCCAGTACTTC.